The entry that follows covers one TCR beta chain sequence. Its specificity is not known. The entry originates in a study of CD8 T cells in Susac syndrome. Points from the study as a whole: A relatively small number of individuals underwent TCR sequencing and HLA analysis.

Negative isolation yielded CD8+ and CD4+ T cells; FACS enriched TEMRA cells. Random hexamers primed reverse transcription of about 0.45 to 1 ug RNA. MiXCR, run by TCRdb on the immunoSEQ multiplex PCR reads, gives a single entry per CDR3 protein. The repertoire includes 200,000 to 250,000 distinct CDR3 sequences, 95% of them detected once, and around 0.08% sits in the top ten. The CDR3 consists of 12 residues. Trimming removed 0 bases at V and 10 bases at J, with 9 bases between. The germline V gene encodes CDR1 LGHDT and CDR2 YNNKEL (reference sequence). This chain links TRBV3-1 with TRBJ1-2; D is ambiguous. This TCR was recovered from a human donor with multiple sclerosis. Sequenced sample: CD4+ T cells from PBMCs. Here the CDR3 reads CASSQESHTYTF. The CDR3 nucleotides are TGTGCCAGCAGCCAAGAGTCACACACCTACACCTTC.